This T cell receptor beta chain was captured in a study of cytomegalovirus exposure and HLA in healthy donors. Study results and limitations: Immune exposure information comprised only CMV serostatus.

The CDR3 consists of 16 residues. The V gene end was trimmed by 6 bases and the J gene end by 7 bases; junction bases not matched to a gene: 10. The germline gives CDR1 WSHSY, CDR2 SAAADI. As for this clone: Its matching antigen is unknown.

The study ran its PCR with 60 Vbeta and 13 Jbeta primers. TCRdb's copy holds only in-frame clones and misses some; the assay was immunoSEQ multiplex PCR. The sample includes about 90,000 clones, 65% to 85% of them seen just once. The J gene is TRBJ2-3, the V gene TRBV10-2; 13 bases agree with TRBD2. The sequencing input was PBMCs. This TCR came from a man aged 18 to 29 in good health and CMV-seronegative. The CDR3 DNA reads as TGCGCCAGCAGGGCCAGGACTAGCGGGAGCTGGAATACGCAGTATTTT. Amino acid sequence: CASRARTSGSWNTQYF.